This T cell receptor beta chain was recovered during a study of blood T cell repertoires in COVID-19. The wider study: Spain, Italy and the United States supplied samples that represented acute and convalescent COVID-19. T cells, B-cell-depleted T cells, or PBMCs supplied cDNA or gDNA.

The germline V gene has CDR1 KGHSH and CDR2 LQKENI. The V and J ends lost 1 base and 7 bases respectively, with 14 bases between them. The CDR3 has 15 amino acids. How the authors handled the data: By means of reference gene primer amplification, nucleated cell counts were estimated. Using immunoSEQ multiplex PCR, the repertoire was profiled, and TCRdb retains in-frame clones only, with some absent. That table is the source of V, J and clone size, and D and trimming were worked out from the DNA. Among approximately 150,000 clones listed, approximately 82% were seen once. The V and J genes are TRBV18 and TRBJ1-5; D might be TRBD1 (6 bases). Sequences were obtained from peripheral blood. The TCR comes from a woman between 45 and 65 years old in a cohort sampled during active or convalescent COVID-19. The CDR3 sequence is CASSPQGEKGQPQHF. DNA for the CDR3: TGTGCCAGCTCACCACAGGGGGAAAAGGGACAGCCCCAGCATTTT.